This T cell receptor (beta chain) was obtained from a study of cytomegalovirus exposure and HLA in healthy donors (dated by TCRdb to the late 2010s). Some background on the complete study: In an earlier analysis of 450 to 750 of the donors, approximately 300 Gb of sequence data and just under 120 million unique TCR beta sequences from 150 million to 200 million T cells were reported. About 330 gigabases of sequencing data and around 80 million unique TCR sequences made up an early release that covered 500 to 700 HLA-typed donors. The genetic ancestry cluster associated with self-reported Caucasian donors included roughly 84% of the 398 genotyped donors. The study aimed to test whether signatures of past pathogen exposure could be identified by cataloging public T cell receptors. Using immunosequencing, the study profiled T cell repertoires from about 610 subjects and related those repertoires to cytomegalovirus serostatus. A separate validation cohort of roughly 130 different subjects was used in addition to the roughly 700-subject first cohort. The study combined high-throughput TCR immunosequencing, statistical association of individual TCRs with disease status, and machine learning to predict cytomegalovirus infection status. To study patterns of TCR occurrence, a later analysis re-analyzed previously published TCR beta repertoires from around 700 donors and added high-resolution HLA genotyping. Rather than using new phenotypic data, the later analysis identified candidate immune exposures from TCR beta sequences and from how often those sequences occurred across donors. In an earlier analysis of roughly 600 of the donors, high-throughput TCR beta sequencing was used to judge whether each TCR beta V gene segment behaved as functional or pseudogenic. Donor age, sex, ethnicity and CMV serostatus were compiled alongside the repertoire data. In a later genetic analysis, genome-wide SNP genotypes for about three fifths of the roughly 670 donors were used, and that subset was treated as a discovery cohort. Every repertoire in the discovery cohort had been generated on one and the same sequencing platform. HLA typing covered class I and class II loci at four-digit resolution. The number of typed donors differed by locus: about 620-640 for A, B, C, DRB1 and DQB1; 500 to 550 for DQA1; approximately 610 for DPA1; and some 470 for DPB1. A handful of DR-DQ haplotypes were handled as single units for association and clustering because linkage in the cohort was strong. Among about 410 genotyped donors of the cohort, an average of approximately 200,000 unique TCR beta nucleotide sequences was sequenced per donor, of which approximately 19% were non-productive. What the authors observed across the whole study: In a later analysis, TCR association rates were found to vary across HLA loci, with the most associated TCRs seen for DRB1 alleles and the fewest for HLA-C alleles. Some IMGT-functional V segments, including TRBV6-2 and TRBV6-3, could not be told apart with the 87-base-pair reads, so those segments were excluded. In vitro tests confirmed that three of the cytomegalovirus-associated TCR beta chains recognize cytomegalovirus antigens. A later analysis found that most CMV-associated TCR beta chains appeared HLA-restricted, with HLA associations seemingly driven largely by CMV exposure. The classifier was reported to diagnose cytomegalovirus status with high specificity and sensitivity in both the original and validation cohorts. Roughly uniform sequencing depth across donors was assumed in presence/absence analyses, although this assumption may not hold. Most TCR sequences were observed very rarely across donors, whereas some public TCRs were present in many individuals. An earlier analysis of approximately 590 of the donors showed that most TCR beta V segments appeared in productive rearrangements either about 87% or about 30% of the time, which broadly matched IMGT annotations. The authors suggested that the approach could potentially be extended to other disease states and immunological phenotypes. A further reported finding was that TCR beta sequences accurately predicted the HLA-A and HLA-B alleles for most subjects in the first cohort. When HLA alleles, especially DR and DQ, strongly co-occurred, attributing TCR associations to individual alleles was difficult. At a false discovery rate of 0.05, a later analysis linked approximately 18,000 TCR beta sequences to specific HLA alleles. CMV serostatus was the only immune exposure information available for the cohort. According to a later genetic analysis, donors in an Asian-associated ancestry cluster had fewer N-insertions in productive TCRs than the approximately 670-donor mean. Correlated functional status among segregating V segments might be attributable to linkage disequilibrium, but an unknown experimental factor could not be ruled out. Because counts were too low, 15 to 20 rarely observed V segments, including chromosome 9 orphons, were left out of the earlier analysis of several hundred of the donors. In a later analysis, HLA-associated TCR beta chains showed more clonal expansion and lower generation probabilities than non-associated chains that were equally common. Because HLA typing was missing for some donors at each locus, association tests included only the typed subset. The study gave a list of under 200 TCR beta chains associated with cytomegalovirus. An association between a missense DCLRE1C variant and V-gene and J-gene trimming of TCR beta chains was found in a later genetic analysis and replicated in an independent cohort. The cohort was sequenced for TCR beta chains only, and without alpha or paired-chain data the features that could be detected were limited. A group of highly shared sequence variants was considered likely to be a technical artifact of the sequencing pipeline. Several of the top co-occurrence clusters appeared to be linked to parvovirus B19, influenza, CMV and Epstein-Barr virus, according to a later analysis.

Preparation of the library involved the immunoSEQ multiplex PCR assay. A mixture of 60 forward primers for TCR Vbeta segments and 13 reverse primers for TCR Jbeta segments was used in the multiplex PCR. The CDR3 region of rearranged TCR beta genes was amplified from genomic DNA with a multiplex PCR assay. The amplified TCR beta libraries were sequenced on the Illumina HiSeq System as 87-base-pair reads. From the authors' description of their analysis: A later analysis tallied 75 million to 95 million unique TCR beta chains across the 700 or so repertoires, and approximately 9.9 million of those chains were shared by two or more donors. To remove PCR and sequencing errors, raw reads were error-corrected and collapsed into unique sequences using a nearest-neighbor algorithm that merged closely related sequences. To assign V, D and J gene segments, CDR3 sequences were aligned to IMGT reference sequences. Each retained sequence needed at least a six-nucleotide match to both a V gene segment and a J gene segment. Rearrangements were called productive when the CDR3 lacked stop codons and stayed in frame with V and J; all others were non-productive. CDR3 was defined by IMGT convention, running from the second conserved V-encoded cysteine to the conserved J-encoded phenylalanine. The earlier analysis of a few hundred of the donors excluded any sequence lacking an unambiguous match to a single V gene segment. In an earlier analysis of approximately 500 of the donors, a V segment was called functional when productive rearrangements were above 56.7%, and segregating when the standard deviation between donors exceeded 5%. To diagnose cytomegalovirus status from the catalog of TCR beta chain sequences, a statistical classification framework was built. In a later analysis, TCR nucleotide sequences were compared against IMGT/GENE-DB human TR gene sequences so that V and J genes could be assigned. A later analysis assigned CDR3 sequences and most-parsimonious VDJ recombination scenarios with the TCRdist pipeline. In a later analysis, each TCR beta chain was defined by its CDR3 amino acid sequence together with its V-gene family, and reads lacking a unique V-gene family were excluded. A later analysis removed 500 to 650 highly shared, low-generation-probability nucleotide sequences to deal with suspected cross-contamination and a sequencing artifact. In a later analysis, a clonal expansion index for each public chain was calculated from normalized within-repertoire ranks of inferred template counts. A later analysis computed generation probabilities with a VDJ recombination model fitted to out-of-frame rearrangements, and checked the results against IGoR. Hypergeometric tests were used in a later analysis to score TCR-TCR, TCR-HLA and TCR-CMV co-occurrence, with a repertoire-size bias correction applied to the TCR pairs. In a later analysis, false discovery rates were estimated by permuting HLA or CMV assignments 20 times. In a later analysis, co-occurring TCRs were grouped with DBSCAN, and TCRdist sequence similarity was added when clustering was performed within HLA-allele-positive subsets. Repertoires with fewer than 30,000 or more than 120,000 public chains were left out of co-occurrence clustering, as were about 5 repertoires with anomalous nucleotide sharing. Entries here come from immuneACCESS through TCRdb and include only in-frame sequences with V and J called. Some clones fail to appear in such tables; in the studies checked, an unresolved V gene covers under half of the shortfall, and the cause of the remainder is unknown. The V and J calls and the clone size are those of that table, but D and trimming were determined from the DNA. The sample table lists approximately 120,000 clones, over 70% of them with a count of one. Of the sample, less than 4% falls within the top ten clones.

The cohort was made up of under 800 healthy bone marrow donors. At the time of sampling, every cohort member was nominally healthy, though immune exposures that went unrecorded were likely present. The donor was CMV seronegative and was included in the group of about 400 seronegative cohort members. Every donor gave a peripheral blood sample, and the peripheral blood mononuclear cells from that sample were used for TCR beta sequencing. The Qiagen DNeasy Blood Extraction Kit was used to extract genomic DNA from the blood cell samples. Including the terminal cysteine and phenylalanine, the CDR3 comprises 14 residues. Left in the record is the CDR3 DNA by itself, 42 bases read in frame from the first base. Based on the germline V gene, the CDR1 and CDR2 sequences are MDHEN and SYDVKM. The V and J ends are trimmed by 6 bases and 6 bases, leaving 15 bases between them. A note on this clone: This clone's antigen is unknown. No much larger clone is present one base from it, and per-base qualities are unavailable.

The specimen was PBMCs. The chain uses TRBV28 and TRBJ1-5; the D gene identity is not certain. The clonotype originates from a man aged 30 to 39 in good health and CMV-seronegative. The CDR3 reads CASRKGGSSQPQHF. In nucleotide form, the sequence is TGTGCCAGCAGGAAGGGTGGGAGTTCTCAGCCCCAGCATTTT.